One and the same sample provided the 15 T cell receptor beta chains below, sequenced in a study of CD8+ T cells in alopecia areata. Treatment here: oral pan-JAK inhibitor, 5-10 mg twice daily. Extraction and reverse transcription of RNA yielded cDNA as the sequencing template. This table comes from immunoSEQ multiplex PCR, and its TCRdb copy is limited to in-frame clones, with some not included. The sample records hundreds of thousands of clones, 50% to 75% being singletons. The specimen comprised CD4+ T cells sorted from blood, sampled around week 54, from a patient treated with tofacitinib. These receptors originate from a human donor with alopecia areata.

The CDR3 nucleotides read TGTGCCAGCAGCGACCAGGGCAGGACGGATGAGCAGTTCTTC. Amino acids: CASSDQGRTDEQFF. J is TRBJ2-1 and V is TRBV6-6, with D possibly matching TRBD1 (5 bases). V gave up 6 bases and J gave up 8 bases, with 17 bases separating them. The CDR3 extends over 14 amino acids. Per germline, CDR1 MNHNY and CDR2 SVGAGI (reference sequence).

The chain recombines TRBV7-8 with TRBJ2-5; maybe TRBD2 (6 bases). V lost 4 bases and J lost 4, with 19 bases in between. CDR1 and CDR2 from the germline V gene are SGHVS and FQNEAQ. The CDR3 loop spans 16 amino acids. For the CDR3, the DNA is TGTGCCAGCAGCTCCTGGAGGGCCAGGACCATAGAGACCCAGTACTTC. Residues: CASSSWRARTIETQYF.

This clone occurred a few times. The chain couples TRBV7-2 to TRBJ2-1; D possibly corresponds to TRBD1 (5 bases). Germline V CDR1 and CDR2: SGHTA, FQGNSA. The CDR3 runs 13 residues. V gave up 6 bases and J gave up 10 bases, with 16 bases separating them. The DNA for the CDR3 is TGTGCCAGCAGACAGGACATTCTGGCAGAGCAGTTCTTC. Amino acids: CASRQDILAEQFF.

This clone was observed a handful of times. The rearrangement joins TRBV9 to TRBJ2-3, with D hard to call. The germline CDR1 and CDR2 sequences are SGDLS and YYNGEE. The ends were cut back, 0 bases at V and 0 bases at J, with 8 bases in the middle. CDR3 length: 15 amino acids. The CDR3 nucleotides are TGTGCCAGCAGCGTAGTTGGTTCTAGCACAGATACGCAGTATTTT. As protein: CASSVVGSSTDTQYF.

This clone was observed a few times. The chain employs TRBV9 and TRBJ1-2; possibly TRBD1 for D (5 bases). The ends were cut back, 4 bases at V and 3 bases at J, with 13 bases in the middle. This CDR3 is 14 amino acids long. Germline assignment: CDR1 SGDLS and CDR2 YYNGEE. CDR3 bases: TGTGCCAGCAGCCCTCGAGGGGAAGACTATGGCTACACCTTC. Protein: CASSPRGEDYGYTF.

J is TRBJ1-5 and V is TRBV30; D is unclear. The V end was cut by 1 base, the J end by 2 bases, with 9 bases between. Germline V gene sequence: CDR1 GTSNPN, CDR2 SVGIG (reference sequence). The CDR3 loop spans 14 amino acids. In DNA, the CDR3 is TGTGCCTGGAGTGATTGGGCAGGCAATCAGCCCCAGCATTTT. It translates to CAWSDWAGNQPQHF.

This clone was observed a few times. The rearrangement links TRBV4-1 to TRBJ1-1; TRBD1 might be the D (5 bases). This CDR3 has 15 amino acids. Per the germline V gene, CDR1 is MGHRA and CDR2 is YSYEKL. V was shortened by 5 bases and J by 10 bases, with 23 bases between the two germline ends. The CDR3: CASSTPVGAESGAFF. DNA for the CDR3: TGCGCCAGCAGCACCCCGGTAGGGGCGGAATCGGGAGCTTTCTTT.

The CDR3 nucleotides read TGCAGCGTTCAACGGGACGGAAACTATGGCTACACCTTC. Its protein is CSVQRDGNYGYTF. The rearrangement joins TRBV29-1 to TRBJ1-2, with D possibly being TRBD1 (5 bases). The V end lost 5 bases, the J end lost 2 bases, and 12 bases lay between the germline ends. This CDR3 has 13 amino acids. Germline V gene data show CDR1 as SQVTM and CDR2 as ANQGSEA.

This clone was detected only a few times. The V call is TRBV25-1, the J call TRBJ2-1; 7 bases agree with TRBD2. Per the germline V gene, CDR1 is MGHDK and CDR2 is SYGVNS. The CDR3 totals 14 residues. Trimming removed 5 bases from V and 2 bases from J; junction bases left unmatched: 3. This CDR3 is CASSHGLAYNEQFF. CDR3 coding DNA: TGTGCCAGCAGTCATGGACTAGCCTACAATGAGCAGTTCTTC.

This rearrangement joins TRBV30 to TRBJ1-2, with D unclear. The V gene lost 5 bases and the J gene lost 5 bases, with 9 bases spanning the gap. The CDR3 sequence is 11 residues long. Germline V gene data show CDR1 as GTSNPN and CDR2 as SVGIG (reference sequence). CDR3 region: CAWDTSYGYTF. The CDR3 DNA reads TGTGCCTGGGATACGTCTTATGGCTACACCTTC.

Regarding this clone: Distinct nucleotide sequences in the sample also encode this CDR3. The chain joins TRBV9 to TRBJ1-5; 9 bases agree with TRBD1. Germline values: CDR1 SGDLS, CDR2 YYNGEE. Losses at the gene ends were 0 bases for V and 2 bases for J; bases not matched to a gene: 0. This CDR3 is 15 amino acids long. CDR3 sequence: CASSVGTGGNQPQHF. The CDR3 DNA is TGTGCCAGCAGCGTAGGGACAGGGGGCAATCAGCCCCAGCATTTT.

Notes on this clone: Sequence at one end of the junction differs from germline and may be a read error. V is TRBV7-9 and J is TRBJ1-2; TRBD1 aligns across 9 bases. The CDR3 runs to 15 residues. Germline V gene lookup returns CDR1 SEHNR and CDR2 FQNEAQ (reference sequence). As DNA, the CDR3 is TGTGCCAGCAGCGGGGACAGGGCGAGTACCTATGACTACACCTTC. Translated: CASSGDRASTYDYTF. The variable domain in full, with the rest retrieved from reference TRBV7-9 and TRBJ1-2, is DTGVSQNPRHKITKRGQNVTFRCDPISEHNRLYWYRQTLGQGPEFLTYFQNEAQLEKSRLLSDRFSAERPKGSFSTLEIQRTEQGDSAMYLCASSGDRASTYDYTFGSGTRLTVV.

This clone was observed a few times. The chain has TRBV29-1 and TRBJ2-5; 10 bases fit TRBD1. The DNA end is more similar to TRBJ2-7, so the J call may be wrong. Germline CDR1 is SQVTM and CDR2 is ANQGSEA. This CDR3 has 16 residues. This chain's CDR3 is CSVWPDPGTGDYEQYF. In nucleotides, the CDR3 is TGCAGCGTCTGGCCAGACCCCGGGACAGGGGACTACGAGCAGTACTTC.

The rearrangement joins TRBV14 to TRBJ2-1; the match to TRBD1 covers 7 bases. J gave up 4 bases and V 4 bases, and 4 bases lay outside the gene matches. The V gene's germline CDR1 is SGHDN and CDR2 FVKESK. This CDR3 is 14 amino acids long. CDR3 sequence reads: CASSPGTVYNEQFF. CDR3 nucleotides: TGTGCCAGCAGCCCCGGGACAGTTTACAATGAGCAGTTCTTC.

The chain joins TRBV6-6 to TRBJ2-7; D is unclear. Trimming left V 2 bases short and J 3 bases short, with 8 bases between. The CDR3 totals 13 residues. Germline CDR1 MNHNY, CDR2 SVGAGI (reference sequence). The CDR3 nucleotides read TGTGCCAGCAGTTACCGACCTGGCTACGAGCAGTACTTC. This encodes CASSYRPGYEQYF.